Included here is one TCR beta chain sequence, with context. The source of the sample is a study of blood T cell repertoires in COVID-19. The wider study: Acute and convalescent COVID-19 samples came from the United States, Italy and Spain.

Methods used by the authors: Researchers report that nucleated cell counts were estimated from reference gene primer amplification. This table comes from immunoSEQ multiplex PCR, and its TCRdb copy is limited to in-frame clones, with some not included. That table gives V, J and clone size, and the DNA gave D and trimming. The table includes 72,000 or so clones, under 90% detected once. Specimen: peripheral blood. The source of this sequence is a man in his sixties with acute or convalescent COVID-19.

The CDR3 DNA is TGTGCCTGGAATCAACGGTATACTGAAGCTTTCTTT. This sequence encodes CAWNQRYTEAFF. J is TRBJ1-1 and V is TRBV30, with D unresolved. V gave up 4 bases and J gave up 5 bases, with 11 bases separating them. Per the germline V gene, CDR1 is GTSNPN and CDR2 is SVGIG (reference sequence). The CDR3 has 12 amino acids. Using reference TRBV30 and TRBJ1-1 for the parts outside the CDR3, the full variable domain is SQTIHQWPATLVQPVGSPLSLECTVEGTSNPNLYWYRQAAGRGLQLLFYSVGIGQISSEVPQNLSASRPQDRQFILSSKKLLLSDSGFYLCAWNQRYTEAFFGQGTRLTVV.